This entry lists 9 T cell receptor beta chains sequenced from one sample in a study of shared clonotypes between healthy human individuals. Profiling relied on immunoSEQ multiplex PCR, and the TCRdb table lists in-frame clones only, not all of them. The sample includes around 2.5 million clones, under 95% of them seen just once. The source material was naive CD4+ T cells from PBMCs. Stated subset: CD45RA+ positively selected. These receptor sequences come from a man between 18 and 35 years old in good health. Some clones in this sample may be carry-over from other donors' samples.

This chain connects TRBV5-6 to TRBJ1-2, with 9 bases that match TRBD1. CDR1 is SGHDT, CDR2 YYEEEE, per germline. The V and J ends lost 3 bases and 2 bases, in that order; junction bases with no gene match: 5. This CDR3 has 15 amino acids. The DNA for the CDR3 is TGTGCCAGCAGCTCCGGACAGGGGACAAACTATGGCTACACCTTC. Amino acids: CASSSGQGTNYGYTF. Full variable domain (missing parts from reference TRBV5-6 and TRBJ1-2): DAGVTQSPTHLIKTRGQQVTLRCSPKSGHDTVSWYQQALGQGPQFIFQYYEEEERQRGNFPDRFSGHQFPNYSSELNVNALLLGDSALYLCASSSGQGTNYGYTFGSGTRLTVV.

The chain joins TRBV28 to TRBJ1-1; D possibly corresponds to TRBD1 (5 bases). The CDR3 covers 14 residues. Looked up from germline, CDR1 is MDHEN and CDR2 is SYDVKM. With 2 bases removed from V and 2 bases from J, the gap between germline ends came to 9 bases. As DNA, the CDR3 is TGTGCCAGCAGTTTACGACAGAGCAACACTGAAGCTTTCTTT. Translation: CASSLRQSNTEAFF.

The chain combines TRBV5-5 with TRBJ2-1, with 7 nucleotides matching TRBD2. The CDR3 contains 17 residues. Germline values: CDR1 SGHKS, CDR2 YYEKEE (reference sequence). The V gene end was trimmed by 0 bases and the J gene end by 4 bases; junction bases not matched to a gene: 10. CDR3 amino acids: CASSLVLGGSLYNEQFF. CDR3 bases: TGTGCCAGCAGCTTGGTGCTGGGCGGGAGTTTGTACAATGAGCAGTTCTTC.

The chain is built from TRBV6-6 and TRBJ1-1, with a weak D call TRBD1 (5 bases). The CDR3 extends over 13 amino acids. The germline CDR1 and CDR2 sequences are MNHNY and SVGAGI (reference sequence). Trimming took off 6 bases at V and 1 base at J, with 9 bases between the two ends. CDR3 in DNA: TGTGCCAGCAGCCGAAGGGGGAACACTGAAGCTTTCTTT. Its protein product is CASSRRGNTEAFF.

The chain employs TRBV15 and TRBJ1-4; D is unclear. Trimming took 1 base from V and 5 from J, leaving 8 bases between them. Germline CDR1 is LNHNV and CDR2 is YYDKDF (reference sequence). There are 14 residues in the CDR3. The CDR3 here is CATSRASGNEKLFF. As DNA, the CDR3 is TGTGCCACCAGCAGAGCGTCCGGGAATGAAAAACTGTTTTTT.

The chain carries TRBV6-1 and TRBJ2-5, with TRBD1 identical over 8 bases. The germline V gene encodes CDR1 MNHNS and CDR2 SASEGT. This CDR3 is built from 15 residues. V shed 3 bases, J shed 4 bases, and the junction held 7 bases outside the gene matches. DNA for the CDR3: TGTGCCAGCAGTGACAGGGGGCGTATCATAGAGACCCAGTACTTC. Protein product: CASSDRGRIIETQYF.

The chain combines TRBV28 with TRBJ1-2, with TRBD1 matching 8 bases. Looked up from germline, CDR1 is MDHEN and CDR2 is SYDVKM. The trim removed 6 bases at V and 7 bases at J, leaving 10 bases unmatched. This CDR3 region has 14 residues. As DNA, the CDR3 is TGTGCCAGCAGATTCACAGGGGGTAGGGGTGGCTACACCTTC. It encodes CASRFTGGRGGYTF.

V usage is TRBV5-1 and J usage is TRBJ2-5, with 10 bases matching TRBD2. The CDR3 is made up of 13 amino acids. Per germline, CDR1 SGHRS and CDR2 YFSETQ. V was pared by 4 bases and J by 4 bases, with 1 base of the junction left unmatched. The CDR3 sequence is CASSRTSGETQYF. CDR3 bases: TGCGCCAGCAGCCGGACTAGCGGAGAGACCCAGTACTTC. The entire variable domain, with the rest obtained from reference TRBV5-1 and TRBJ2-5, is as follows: KAGVTQTPRYLIKTRGQQVTLSCSPISGHRSVSWYQQTPGQGLQFLFEYFSETQRNKGNFPGRFSGRQFSNSRSEMNVSTLELGDSALYLCASSRTSGETQYFGPGTRLLVL.

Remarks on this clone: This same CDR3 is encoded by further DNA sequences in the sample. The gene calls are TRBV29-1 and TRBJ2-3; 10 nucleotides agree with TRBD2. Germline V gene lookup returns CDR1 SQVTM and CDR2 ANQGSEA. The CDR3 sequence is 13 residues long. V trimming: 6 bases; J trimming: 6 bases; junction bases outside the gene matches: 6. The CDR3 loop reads CSVSGRAVDTQYF. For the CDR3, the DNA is TGCAGCGTCAGCGGGAGGGCCGTGGATACGCAGTATTTT.